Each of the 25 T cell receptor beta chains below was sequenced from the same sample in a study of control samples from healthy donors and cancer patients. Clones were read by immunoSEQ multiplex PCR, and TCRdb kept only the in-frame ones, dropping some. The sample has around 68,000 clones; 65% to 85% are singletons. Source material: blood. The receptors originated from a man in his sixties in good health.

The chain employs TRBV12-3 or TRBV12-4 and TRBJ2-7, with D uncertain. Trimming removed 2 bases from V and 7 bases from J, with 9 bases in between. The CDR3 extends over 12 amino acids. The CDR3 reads CASSLTLSEQYF. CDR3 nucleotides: TGTGCCAGCAGTTTAACTCTCTCGGAGCAGTACTTC.

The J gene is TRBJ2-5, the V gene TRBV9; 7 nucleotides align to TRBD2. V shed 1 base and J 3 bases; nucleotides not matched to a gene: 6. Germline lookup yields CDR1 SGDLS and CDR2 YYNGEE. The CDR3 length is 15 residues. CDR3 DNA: TGTGCCAGCAGCGTAAGTCCTAGCGGAGAAGAGACCCAGTACTTC. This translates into CASSVSPSGEETQYF.

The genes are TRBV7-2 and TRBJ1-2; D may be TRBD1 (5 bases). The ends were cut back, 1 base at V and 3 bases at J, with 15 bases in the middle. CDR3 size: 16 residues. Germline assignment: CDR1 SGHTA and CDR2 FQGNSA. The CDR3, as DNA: TGTGCCAGCAGCTTAGTTGTTTTTGGGGGGGACTATGGCTACACCTTC. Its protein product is CASSLVVFGGDYGYTF. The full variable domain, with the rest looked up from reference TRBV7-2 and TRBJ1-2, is GAGVSQSPSNKVTEKGKDVELRCDPISGHTALYWYRQSLGQGLEFLIYFQGNSAPDKSGLPSDRFSAERTGGSVSTLTIQRTQQEDSAVYLCASSLVVFGGDYGYTFGSGTRLTVV.

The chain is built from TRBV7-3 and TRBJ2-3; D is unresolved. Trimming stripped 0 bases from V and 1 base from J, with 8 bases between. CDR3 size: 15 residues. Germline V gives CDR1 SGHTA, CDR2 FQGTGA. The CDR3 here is CASSLTSLGTDTQYF. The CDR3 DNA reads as TGTGCCAGCAGCTTAACTAGCTTGGGCACAGATACGCAGTATTTT.

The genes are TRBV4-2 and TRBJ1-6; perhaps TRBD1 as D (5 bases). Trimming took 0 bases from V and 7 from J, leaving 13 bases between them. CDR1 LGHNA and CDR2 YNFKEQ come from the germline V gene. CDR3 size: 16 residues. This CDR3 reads CASSQEGEGDNSPLHF. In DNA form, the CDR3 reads TGTGCCAGCAGCCAAGAGGGGGAAGGGGACAATTCACCCCTCCACTTT.

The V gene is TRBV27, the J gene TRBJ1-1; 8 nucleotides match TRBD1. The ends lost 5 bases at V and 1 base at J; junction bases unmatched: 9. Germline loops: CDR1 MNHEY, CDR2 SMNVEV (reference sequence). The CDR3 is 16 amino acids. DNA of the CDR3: TGTGCCAGCAGTAGCTTCCCCGGGACAGGGAACACTGAAGCTTTCTTT. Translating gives CASSSFPGTGNTEAFF.

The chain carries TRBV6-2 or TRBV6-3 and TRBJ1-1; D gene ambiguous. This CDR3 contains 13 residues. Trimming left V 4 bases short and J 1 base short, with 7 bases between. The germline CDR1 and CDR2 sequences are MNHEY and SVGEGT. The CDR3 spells CASSFGRNTEAFF. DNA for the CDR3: TGTGCCAGCAGTTTTGGGAGGAACACTGAAGCTTTCTTT.

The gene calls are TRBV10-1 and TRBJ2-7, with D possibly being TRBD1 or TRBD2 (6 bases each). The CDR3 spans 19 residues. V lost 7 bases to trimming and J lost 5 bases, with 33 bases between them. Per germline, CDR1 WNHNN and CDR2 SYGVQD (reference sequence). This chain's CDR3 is CASTKKNRLRGTMGDEQYF. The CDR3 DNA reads TGCGCCAGCACCAAAAAAAATCGCCTCCGCGGGACAATGGGCGACGAGCAGTACTTC.

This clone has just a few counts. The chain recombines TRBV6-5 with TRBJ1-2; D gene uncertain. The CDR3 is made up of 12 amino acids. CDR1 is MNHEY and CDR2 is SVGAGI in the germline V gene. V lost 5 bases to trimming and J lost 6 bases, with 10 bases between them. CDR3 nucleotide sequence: TGTGCCAGCAGTCCCCGGCCTGATGGCTACACCTTC. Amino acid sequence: CASSPRPDGYTF.

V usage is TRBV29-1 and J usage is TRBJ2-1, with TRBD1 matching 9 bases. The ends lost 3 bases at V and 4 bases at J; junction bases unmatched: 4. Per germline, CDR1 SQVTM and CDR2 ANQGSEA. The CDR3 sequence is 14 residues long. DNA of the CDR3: TGCAGCGTTGACGTCGGGACAGGGTACAATGAGCAGTTCTTC. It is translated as CSVDVGTGYNEQFF.

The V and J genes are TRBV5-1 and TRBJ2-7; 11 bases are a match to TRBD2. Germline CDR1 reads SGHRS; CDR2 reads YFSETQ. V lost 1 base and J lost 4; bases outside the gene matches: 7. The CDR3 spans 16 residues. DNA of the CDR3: TGCGCCAGCAGCTTGAGAGTAGCGGGAGGGGGTTACGAGCAGTACTTC. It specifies CASSLRVAGGGYEQYF.

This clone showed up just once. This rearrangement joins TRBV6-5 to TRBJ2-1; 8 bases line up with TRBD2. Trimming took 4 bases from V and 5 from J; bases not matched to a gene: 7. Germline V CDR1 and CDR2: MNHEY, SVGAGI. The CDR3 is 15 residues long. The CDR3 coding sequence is TGTGCCAGCAGTTTTCTGACTAGCGACGACAATGAGCAGTTCTTC. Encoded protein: CASSFLTSDDNEQFF.

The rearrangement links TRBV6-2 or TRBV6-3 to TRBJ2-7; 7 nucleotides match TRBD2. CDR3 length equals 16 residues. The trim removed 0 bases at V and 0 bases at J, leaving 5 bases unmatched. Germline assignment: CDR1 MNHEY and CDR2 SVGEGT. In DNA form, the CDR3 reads TGTGCCAGCAGTTACTCGAGGGGCGGGAGCTCCTACGAGCAGTACTTC. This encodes CASSYSRGGSSYEQYF.

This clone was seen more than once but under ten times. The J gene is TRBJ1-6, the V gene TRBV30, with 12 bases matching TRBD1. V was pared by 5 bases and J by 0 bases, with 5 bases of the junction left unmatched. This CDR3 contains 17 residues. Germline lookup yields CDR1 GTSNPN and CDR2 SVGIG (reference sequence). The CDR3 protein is CAWGTGGFNSYNSPLHF. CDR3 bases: TGTGCCTGGGGGACAGGGGGCTTTAACTCCTATAATTCACCCCTCCACTTT. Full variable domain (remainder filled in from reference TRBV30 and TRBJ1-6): SQTIHQWPATLVQPVGSPLSLECTVEGTSNPNLYWYRQAAGRGLQLLFYSVGIGQISSEVPQNLSASRPQDRQFILSSKKLLLSDSGFYLCAWGTGGFNSYNSPLHFGNGTRLTVT.

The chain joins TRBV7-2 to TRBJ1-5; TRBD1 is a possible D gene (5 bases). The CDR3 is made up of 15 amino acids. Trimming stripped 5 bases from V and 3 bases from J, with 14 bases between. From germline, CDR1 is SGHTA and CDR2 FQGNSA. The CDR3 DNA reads TGTGCCAGCAGCCTAAATGCGGGACTCAATCAGCCCCAGCATTTT. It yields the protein CASSLNAGLNQPQHF.

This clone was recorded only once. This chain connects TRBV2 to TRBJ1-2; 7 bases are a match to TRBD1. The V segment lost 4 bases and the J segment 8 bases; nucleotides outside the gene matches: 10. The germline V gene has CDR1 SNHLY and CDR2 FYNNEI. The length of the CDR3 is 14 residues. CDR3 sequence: CASSATLQGNGYTF. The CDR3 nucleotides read TGTGCCAGCAGTGCTACGTTACAGGGGAACGGCTACACCTTC.

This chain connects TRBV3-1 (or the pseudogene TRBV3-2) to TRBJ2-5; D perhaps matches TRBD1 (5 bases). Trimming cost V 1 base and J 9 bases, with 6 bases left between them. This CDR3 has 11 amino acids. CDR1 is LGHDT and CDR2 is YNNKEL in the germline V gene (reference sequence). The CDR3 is CASSQGGPQYF. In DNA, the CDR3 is TGTGCCAGCAGCCAAGGGGGCCCCCAGTACTTC.

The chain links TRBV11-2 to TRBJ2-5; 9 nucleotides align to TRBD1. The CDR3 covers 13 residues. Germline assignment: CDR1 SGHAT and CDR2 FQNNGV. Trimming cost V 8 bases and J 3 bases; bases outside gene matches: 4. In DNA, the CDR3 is TGTGCCAGCCGCGGGACAGGGAAAGAGACCCAGTACTTC. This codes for CASRGTGKETQYF.

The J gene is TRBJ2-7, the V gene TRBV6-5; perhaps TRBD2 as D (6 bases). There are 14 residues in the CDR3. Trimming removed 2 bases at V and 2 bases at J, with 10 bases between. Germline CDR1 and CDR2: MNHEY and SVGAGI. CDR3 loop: CASSYLGSAYEQYF. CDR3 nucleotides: TGTGCCAGCAGTTACCTCGGGAGTGCCTACGAGCAGTACTTC.

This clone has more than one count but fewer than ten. For the CDR3, the DNA is TGTGCCAGCTCACCACCAGCGGGAGGTCCAAATGAGCAGTTCTTC. Protein product: CASSPPAGGPNEQFF. The V gene is TRBV18, the J gene TRBJ2-1, with 9 bases fitting TRBD2. Trimming took 0 bases from V and 7 from J; bases not matched to a gene: 4. The germline V gene has CDR1 KGHSH and CDR2 LQKENI. This CDR3 is 15 amino acids long.

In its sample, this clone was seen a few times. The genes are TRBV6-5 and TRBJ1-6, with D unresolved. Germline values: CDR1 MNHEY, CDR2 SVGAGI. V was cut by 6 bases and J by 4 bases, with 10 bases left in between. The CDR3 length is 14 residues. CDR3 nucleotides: TGTGCCAGCAGGGCGGAAGCATATAATTCACCCCTCCACTTT. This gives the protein CASRAEAYNSPLHF.

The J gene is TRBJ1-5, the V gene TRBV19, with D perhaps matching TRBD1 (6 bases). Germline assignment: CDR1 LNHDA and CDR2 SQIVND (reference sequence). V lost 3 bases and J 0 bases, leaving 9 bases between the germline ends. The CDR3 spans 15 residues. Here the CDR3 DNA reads TGTGCCAGTAGTATTCGGACAGATAGCAATCAGCCCCAGCATTTT. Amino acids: CASSIRTDSNQPQHF.

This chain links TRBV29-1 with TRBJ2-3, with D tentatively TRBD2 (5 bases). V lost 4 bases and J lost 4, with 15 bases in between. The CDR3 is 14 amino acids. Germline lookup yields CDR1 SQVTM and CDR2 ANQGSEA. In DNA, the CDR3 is TGCAGCGTTGTAAGTGGGAGCGGCCCAGATACGCAGTATTTT. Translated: CSVVSGSGPDTQYF.

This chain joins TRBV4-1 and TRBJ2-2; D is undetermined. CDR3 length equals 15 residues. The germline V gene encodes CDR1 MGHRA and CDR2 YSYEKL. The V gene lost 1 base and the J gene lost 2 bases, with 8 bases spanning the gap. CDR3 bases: TGCGCCAGCAGCCAAGGTCCCGGAAACACCGGGGAGCTGTTTTTT. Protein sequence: CASSQGPGNTGELFF.

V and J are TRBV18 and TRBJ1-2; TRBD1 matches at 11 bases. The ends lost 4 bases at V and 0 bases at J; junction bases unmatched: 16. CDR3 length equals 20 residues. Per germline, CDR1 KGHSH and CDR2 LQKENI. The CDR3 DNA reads TGTGCCAGCTCACTAACAAGCCGACCGGGACAGGGGGGGACTAACTATGGCTACACCTTC. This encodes CASSLTSRPGQGGTNYGYTF.